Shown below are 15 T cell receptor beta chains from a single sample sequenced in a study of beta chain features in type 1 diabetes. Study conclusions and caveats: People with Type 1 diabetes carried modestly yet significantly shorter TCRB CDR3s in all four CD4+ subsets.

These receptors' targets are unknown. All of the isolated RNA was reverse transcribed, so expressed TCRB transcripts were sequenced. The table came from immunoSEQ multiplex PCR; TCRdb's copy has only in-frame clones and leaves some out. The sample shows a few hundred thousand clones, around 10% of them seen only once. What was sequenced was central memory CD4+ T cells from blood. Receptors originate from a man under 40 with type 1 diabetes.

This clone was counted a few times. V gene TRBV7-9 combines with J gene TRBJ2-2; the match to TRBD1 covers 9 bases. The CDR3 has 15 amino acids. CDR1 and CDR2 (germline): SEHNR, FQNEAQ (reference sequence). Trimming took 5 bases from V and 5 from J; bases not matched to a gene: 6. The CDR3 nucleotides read TGTGCCAGCAGCCTACAGGGGGCAAGGACCGGGGAGCTGTTTTTT. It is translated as CASSLQGARTGELFF.

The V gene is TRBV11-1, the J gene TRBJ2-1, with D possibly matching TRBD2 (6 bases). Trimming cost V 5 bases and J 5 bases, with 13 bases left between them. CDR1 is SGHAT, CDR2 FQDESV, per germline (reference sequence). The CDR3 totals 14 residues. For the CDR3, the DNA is TGTGCCAGCAGCCCGGGGGTAAACAACAATGAGCAGTTCTTC. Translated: CASSPGVNNNEQFF.

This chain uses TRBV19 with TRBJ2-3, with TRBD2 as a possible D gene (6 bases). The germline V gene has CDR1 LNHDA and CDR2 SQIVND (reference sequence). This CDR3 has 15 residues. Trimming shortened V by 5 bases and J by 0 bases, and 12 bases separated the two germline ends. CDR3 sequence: CASSPGTGSTDTQYF. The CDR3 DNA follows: TGTGCCAGTAGTCCCGGGACTGGAAGCACAGATACGCAGTATTTT.

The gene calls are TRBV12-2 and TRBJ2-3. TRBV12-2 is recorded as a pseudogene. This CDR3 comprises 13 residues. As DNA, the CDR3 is TGTGCAAGTCGCCCCCCACGGCCAGATACGCAGTATTTT. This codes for CASRPPRPDTQYF.

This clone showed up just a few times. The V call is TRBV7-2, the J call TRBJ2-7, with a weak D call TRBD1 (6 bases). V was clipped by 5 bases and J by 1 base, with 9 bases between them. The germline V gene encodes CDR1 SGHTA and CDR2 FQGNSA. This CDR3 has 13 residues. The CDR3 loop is CASSQGHSYEQYF. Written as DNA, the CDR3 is TGTGCCAGCAGCCAGGGACATTCCTACGAGCAGTACTTC.

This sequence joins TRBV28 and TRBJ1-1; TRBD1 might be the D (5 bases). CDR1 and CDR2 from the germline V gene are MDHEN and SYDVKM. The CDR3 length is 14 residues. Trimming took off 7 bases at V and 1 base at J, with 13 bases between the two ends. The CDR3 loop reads CASILWGGNTEAFF. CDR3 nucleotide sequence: TGTGCCAGCATCCTCTGGGGGGGGAACACTGAAGCTTTCTTT.

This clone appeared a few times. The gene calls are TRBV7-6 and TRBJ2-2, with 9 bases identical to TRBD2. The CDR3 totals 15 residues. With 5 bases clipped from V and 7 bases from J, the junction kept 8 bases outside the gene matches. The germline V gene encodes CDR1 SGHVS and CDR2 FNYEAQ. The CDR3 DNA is TGTGCCAGCAGCGGTCCGTTAGCGGGGGACGGGGAGCTGTTTTTT. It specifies CASSGPLAGDGELFF. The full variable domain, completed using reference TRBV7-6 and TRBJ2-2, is GAGVSQSPRYKVTKRGQDVALRCDPISGHVSLYWYRQALGQGPEFLTYFNYEAQQDKSGLPNDRFSAERPEGSISTLTIQRTEQRDSAMYRCASSGPLAGDGELFFGEGSRLTVL.

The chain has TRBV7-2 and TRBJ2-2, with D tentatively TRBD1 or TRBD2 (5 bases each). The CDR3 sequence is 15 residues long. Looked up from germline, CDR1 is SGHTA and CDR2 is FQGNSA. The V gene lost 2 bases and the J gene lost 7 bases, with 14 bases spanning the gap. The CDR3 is CASSLSGTGSGELFF. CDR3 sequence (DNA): TGTGCCAGCAGCTTATCAGGGACCGGCAGCGGGGAGCTGTTTTTT.

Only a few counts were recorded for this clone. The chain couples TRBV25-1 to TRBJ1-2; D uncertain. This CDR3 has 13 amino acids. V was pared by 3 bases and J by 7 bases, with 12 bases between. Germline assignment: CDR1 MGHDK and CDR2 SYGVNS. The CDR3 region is CASSELAAAGYTF. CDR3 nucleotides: TGTGCCAGCAGTGAGCTCGCAGCGGCTGGCTACACCTTC.

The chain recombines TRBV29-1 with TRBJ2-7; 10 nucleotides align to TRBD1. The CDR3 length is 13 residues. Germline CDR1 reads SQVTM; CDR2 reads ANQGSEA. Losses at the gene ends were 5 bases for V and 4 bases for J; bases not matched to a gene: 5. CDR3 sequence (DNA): TGCAGCGTTACCGGGACAGGGGAATACGAGCAGTACTTC. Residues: CSVTGTGEYEQYF.

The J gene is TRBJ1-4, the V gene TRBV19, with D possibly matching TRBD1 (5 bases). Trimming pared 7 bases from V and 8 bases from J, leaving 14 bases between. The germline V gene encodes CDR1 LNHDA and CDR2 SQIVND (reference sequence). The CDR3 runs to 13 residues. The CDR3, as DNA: TGTGCCAGTACTCCAGGGACGTCGGAAAAACTGTTTTTT. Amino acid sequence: CASTPGTSEKLFF.

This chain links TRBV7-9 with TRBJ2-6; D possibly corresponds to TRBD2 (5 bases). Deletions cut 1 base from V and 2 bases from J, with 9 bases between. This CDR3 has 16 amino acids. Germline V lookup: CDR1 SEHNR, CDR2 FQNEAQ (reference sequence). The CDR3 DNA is TGTGCCAGCAGCTTAGTTTACGGGGCTGGGGCCAACGTCCTGACTTTC. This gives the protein CASSLVYGAGANVLTF.

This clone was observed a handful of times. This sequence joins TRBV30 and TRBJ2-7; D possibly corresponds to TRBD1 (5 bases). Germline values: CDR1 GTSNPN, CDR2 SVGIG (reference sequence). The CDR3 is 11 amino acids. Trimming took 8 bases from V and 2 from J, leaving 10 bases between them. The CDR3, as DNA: TGTGCCGCCTACAGGCCCTACGAGCAGTACTTC. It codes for CAAYRPYEQYF.

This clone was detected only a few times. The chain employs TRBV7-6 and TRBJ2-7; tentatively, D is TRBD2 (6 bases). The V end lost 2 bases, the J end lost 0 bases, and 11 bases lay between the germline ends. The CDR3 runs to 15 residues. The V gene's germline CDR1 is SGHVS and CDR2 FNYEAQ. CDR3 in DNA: TGTGCCAGCAGCTTATTGGAGGGGAGCTCCTACGAGCAGTACTTC. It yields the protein CASSLLEGSSYEQYF. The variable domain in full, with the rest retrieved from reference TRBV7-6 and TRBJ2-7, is GAGVSQSPRYKVTKRGQDVALRCDPISGHVSLYWYRQALGQGPEFLTYFNYEAQQDKSGLPNDRFSAERPEGSISTLTIQRTEQRDSAMYRCASSLLEGSSYEQYFGPGTRLTVT.

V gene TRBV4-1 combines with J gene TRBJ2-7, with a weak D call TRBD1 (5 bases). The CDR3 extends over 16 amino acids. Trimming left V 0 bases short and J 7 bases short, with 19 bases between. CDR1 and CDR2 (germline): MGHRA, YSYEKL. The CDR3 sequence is CASSQDTGLIAKEQYF. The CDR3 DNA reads TGCGCCAGCAGCCAAGATACAGGCCTAATCGCTAAAGAGCAGTACTTC.